The 7 T cell receptor beta chains in this list originate from one sample, sequenced in a study of blood T cell repertoires in COVID-19. This table comes from immunoSEQ multiplex PCR, and its TCRdb copy is limited to in-frame clones, with some not included. This table holds 250,000 to 350,000 clones, approximately 89% found once. The sample taken for sequencing was peripheral blood. The receptors were sampled from a woman between 55 and 75 years old with acute or convalescent COVID-19.

This chain uses TRBV14 with TRBJ1-3; D may be TRBD1 (6 bases). The CDR3 runs to 16 residues. The germline gives CDR1 SGHDN, CDR2 FVKESK. The V end was cut by 2 bases, the J end by 4 bases, with 15 bases between. The CDR3 is CASSQTGNNLGNTIYF. In nucleotides, the CDR3 is TGTGCCAGCAGCCAAACAGGGAATAATTTGGGAAACACCATATATTTT.

The chain employs TRBV12-3 or TRBV12-4 and TRBJ2-7; tentative D call: TRBD2 (5 bases). The CDR3 covers 12 residues. With 6 bases removed from V and 1 base from J, the gap between germline ends came to 7 bases. The CDR3: CASRRESYEQYF. In DNA form, the CDR3 reads TGTGCCAGCAGACGGGAATCCTACGAGCAGTACTTC.

The V gene is TRBV7-3, the J gene TRBJ1-1; maybe TRBD1 (5 bases). V was cut by 1 base and J by 0 bases, with 9 bases left in between. CDR1 and CDR2 from the germline V gene are SGHTA and FQGTGA. This CDR3 contains 15 residues. CDR3 nucleotide sequence: TGTGCCAGCAGCTTAAACGGGGGGTTGAACACTGAAGCTTTCTTT. This codes for CASSLNGGLNTEAFF.

In its sample, this clone was seen a few times. This rearrangement joins TRBV18 to TRBJ2-7, with 8 bases identical to TRBD2. The length of the CDR3 is 14 residues. Germline V gene sequence: CDR1 KGHSH, CDR2 LQKENI. V was clipped by 4 bases and J by 5 bases; unmatched bases: 7. In DNA form, the CDR3 reads TGTGCCAGCTCACAAAGAGCGGGAGCGAACGAGCAGTACTTC. Translation gives CASSQRAGANEQYF.

CDR3 in amino acids: CSVAPRQWNTEAFF. In DNA form, the CDR3 reads TGCAGCGTTGCCCCAAGACAATGGAACACTGAAGCTTTCTTT. The chain has TRBV29-1 and TRBJ1-1; no firm D call. The CDR3 has 14 amino acids. V gave up 4 bases and J gave up 1 base, with 13 bases separating them. Germline CDR1 and CDR2: SQVTM and ANQGSEA.

The chain couples TRBV6-2 or TRBV6-3 to TRBJ1-5, with TRBD1 matching 8 bases. In germline, CDR1 is MNHEY, CDR2 SVGEGT. V lost 5 bases to trimming and J lost 6 bases; unmatched junction nucleotides: 9. The length of the CDR3 is 15 residues. The CDR3 protein is CASSPTGGAGQPQHF. In DNA form, the CDR3 reads TGTGCCAGCAGTCCAACAGGGGGGGCGGGTCAGCCCCAGCATTTT.

The chain carries TRBV30 and TRBJ2-2; no definite D call. In germline, CDR1 is GTSNPN, CDR2 SVGIG (reference sequence). The V end lost 8 bases, the J end lost 2 bases, and 12 bases lay between the germline ends. The CDR3 is made up of 13 amino acids. The CDR3 coding sequence is TGTGCCACCCCTCAGATAAACACCGGGGAGCTGTTTTTT. Its translation: CATPQINTGELFF.